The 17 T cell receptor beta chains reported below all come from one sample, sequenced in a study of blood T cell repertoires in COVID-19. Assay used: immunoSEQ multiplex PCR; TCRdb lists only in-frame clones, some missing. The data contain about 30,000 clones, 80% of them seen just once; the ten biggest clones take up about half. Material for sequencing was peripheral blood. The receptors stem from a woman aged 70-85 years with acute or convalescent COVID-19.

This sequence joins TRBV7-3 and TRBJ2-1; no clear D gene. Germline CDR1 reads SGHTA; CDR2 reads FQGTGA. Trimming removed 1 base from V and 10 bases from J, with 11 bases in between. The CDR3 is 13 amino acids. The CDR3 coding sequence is TGTGCCAGCAGCTTAAAAAACAGCCGGGAGCAGTTCTTC. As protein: CASSLKNSREQFF.

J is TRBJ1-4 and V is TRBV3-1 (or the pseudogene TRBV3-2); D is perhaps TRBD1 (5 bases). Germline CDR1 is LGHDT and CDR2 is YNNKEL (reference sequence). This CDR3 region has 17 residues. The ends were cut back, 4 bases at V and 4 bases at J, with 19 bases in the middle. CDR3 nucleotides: TGTGCCAGCAGCCGGAACGGAGAAGGGAGGGGTAATGAAAAACTGTTTTTT. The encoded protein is CASSRNGEGRGNEKLFF.

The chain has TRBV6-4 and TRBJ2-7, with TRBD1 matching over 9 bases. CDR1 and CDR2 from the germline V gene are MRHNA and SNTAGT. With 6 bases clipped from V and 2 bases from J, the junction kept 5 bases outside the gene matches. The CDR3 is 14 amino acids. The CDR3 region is CASSPGTGPYEQYF. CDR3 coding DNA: TGTGCCAGCAGCCCCGGGACAGGGCCCTACGAGCAGTACTTC.

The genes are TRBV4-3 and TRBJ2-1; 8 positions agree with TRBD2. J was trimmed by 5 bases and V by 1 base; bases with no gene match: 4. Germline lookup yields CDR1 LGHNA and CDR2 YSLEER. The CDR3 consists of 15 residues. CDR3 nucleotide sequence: TGCGCCAGCAGCCAAGGGACTAGCTCAAACAATGAGCAGTTCTTC. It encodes CASSQGTSSNNEQFF.

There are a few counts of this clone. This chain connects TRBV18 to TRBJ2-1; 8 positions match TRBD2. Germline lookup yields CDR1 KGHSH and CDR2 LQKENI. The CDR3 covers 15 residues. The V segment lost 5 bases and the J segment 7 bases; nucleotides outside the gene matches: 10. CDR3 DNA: TGTGCCAGCTCATCGACTCCCGGGACTAGAAATGAGCAGTTCTTC. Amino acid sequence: CASSSTPGTRNEQFF.

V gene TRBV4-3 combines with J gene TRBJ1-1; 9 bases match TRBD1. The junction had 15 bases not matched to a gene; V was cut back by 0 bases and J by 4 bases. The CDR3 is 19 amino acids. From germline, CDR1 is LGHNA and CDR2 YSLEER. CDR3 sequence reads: CASSQEVSTGGGQGTEAFF. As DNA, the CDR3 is TGCGCCAGCAGCCAAGAAGTATCGACAGGGGGGGGACAGGGCACTGAAGCTTTCTTT.

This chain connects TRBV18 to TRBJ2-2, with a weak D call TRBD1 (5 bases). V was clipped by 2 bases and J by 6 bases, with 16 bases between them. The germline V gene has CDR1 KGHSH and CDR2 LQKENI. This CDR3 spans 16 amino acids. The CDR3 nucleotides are TGTGCCAGCTCACCATTTCAGGGAAGAAATCCCGGGGAGCTGTTTTTT. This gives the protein CASSPFQGRNPGELFF. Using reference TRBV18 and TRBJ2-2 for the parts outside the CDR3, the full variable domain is NAGVMQNPRHLVRRRGQEARLRCSPMKGHSHVYWYRQLPEEGLKFMVYLQKENIIDESGMPKERFSAEFPKEGPSILRIQQVVRGDSAAYFCASSPFQGRNPGELFFGEGSRLTVL.

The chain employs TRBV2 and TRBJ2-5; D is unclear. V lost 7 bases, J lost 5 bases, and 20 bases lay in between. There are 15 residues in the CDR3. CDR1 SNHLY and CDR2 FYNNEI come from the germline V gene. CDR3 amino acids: CASTLRPESRETQYF. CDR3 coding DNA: TGTGCCAGCACTCTTCGTCCGGAGTCTAGGGAGACCCAGTACTTC.

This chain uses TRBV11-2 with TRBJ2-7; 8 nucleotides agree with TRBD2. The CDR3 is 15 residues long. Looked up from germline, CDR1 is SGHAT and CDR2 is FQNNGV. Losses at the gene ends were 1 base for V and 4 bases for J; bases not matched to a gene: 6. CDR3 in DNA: TGTGCCAGCAGCTTAGTTCCCGCGGGGGGTTACGAGCAGTACTTC. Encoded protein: CASSLVPAGGYEQYF.

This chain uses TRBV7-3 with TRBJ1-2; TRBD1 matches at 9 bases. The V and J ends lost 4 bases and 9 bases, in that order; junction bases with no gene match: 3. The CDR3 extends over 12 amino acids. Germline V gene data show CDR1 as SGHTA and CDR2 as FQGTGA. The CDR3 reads CASSSGQGRYTF. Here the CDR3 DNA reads TGTGCCAGCAGCTCCGGACAGGGGCGCTACACCTTC. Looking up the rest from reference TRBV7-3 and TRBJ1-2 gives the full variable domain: GAGVSQTPSNKVTEKGKYVELRCDPISGHTALYWYRQSLGQGPEFLIYFQGTGAADDSGLPNDRFFAVRPEGSVSTLKIQRTERGDSAVYLCASSSGQGRYTFGSGTRLTVV.

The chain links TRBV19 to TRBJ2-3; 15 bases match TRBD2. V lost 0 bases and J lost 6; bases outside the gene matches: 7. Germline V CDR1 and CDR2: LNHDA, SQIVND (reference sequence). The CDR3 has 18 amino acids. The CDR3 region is CASSIDPPGLAGGDTQYF. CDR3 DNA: TGTGCCAGTAGTATAGATCCCCCGGGACTAGCGGGAGGTGATACGCAGTATTTT.

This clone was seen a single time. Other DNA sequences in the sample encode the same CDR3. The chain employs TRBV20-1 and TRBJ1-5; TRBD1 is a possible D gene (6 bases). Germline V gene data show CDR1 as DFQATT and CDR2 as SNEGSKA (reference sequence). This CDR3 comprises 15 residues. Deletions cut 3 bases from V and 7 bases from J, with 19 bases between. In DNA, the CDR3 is TGCAGTGCTAGTCAAGAGGGGGGAGGGGGGCAGCCCCAGCATTTT. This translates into CSASQEGGGGQPQHF.

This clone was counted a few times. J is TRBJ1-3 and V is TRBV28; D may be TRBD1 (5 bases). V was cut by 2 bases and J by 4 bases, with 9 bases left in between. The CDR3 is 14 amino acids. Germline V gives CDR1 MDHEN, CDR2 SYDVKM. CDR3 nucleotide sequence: TGTGCCAGCAGTTTACCAGGGCAAGGAAACACCATATATTTT. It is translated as CASSLPGQGNTIYF.

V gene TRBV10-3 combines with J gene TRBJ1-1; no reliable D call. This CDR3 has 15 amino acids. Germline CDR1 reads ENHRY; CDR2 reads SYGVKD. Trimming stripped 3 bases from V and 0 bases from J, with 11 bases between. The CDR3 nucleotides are TGTGCCATCAGTGACGCGACGGGGATGAACACTGAAGCTTTCTTT. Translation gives CAISDATGMNTEAFF.

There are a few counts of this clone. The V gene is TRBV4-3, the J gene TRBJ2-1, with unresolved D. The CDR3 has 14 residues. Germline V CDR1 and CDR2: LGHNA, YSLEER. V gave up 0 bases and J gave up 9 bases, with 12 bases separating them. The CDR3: CASSQDFADSEQFF. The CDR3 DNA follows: TGCGCCAGCAGCCAAGATTTCGCCGATAGTGAGCAGTTCTTC.

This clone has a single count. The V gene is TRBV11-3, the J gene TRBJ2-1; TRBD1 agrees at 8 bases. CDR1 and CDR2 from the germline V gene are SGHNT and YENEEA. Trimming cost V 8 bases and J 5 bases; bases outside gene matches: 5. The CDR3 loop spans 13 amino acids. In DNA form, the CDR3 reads TGTGCCAGCGCAGGGGGCGCCGACAATGAGCAGTTCTTC. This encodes CASAGGADNEQFF.

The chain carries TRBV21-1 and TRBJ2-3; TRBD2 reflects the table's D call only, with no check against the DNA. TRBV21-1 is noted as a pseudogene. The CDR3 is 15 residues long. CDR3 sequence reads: CASTVGRESTDTQYF. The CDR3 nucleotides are TGTGCCAGCACCGTAGGACGGGAAAGCACAGATACGCAGTATTTT.